The 25 T cell receptor beta chains listed next were all sequenced from one sample in a study of blood T cell repertoires in COVID-19. The protocol was immunoSEQ multiplex PCR, while the TCRdb copy is restricted to in-frame clones and leaves out a portion. The sample holds around 210,000 clones, 70% to 90% seen once. The specimen sequenced was peripheral blood. The origin of the receptors is a man in his fifties or sixties with COVID-19, enrolled during active disease.

CDR3 sequence: CASSQSGGRTDTQYF. CDR3 sequence (DNA): TGTGCCAGCAGCCAGTCGGGCGGGAGGACAGATACGCAGTATTTT. The genes are TRBV3-1 (or the pseudogene TRBV3-2) and TRBJ2-3, with 8 bases aligning to TRBD2. V shed 3 bases, J shed 3 bases, and the junction held 5 bases outside the gene matches. The germline V gene has CDR1 LGHDT and CDR2 YNNKEL (reference sequence). The CDR3 is 15 amino acids.

The J gene is TRBJ2-5, the V gene TRBV29-1, with 10 nucleotides matching TRBD1. V shed 2 bases, J shed 5 bases, and the junction held 8 bases outside the gene matches. Germline V CDR1 and CDR2: SQVTM, ANQGSEA. This CDR3 contains 15 residues. The CDR3 here is CSVEPGQGSRETQYF. The CDR3 DNA sequence: TGCAGCGTTGAACCGGGACAGGGGTCTCGGGAGACCCAGTACTTC.

About this clone itself: Other DNA sequences of this sample code for an identical CDR3. The chain has TRBV2 and TRBJ1-5; possibly TRBD1 for D (6 bases). This CDR3 has 15 amino acids. Germline V gene data show CDR1 as SNHLY and CDR2 as FYNNEI. V was trimmed by 6 bases and J by 3 bases, leaving 15 bases between them. DNA of the CDR3: TGTGCCAGCAGCCGGGACACGGGGTCCAATCAGCCCCAGCATTTT. Amino acids: CASSRDTGSNQPQHF.

The chain carries TRBV13 and TRBJ2-7; 12 nucleotides agree with TRBD2. Per germline, CDR1 PRHDT and CDR2 FYEKMQ (reference sequence). Losses at the gene ends were 3 bases for V and 2 bases for J; bases not matched to a gene: 2. The CDR3 contains 15 residues. Here the CDR3 DNA reads TGTGCCAGCAGCTTCACTAGCGGGGGGACCTACGAGCAGTACTTC. Translation: CASSFTSGGTYEQYF. The full variable domain, rest sourced from reference TRBV13 and TRBJ2-7, is AAGVIQSPRHLIKEKRETATLKCYPIPRHDTVYWYQQGPGQDPQFLISFYEKMQSDKGSIPDRFSAQQFSDYHSELNMSSLELGDSALYFCASSFTSGGTYEQYFGPGTRLTVT.

This clone was detected a few times. The chain carries TRBV6-6 and TRBJ2-3, with 10 positions matching TRBD1. The junction had 8 bases not matched to a gene; V was cut back by 2 bases and J by 6 bases. This CDR3 has 16 amino acids. Per germline, CDR1 MNHNY and CDR2 SVGAGI (reference sequence). CDR3 protein: CASSYVPGQGKDTQYF. CDR3 coding DNA: TGTGCCAGCAGTTACGTCCCGGGACAGGGGAAGGATACGCAGTATTTT.

Only a few counts were recorded for this clone. The chain carries TRBV28 and TRBJ1-6, with no clear D. The V gene lost 7 bases and the J gene lost 0 bases, with 13 bases spanning the gap. CDR3 length equals 16 residues. Germline CDR1 is MDHEN and CDR2 is SYDVKM. CDR3 sequence (DNA): TGTGCCAGCATCCCCGACATAAGCTCCTATAATTCACCCCTCCACTTT. As protein: CASIPDISSYNSPLHF.

V usage is TRBV7-9 and J usage is TRBJ2-7; 7 nucleotides match TRBD1. This CDR3 contains 16 residues. Per germline, CDR1 SEHNR and CDR2 FQNEAQ (reference sequence). The junction had 6 bases not matched to a gene; V was cut back by 0 bases and J by 1 base. CDR3 DNA: TGTGCCAGCAGCTTAGCCTCCGGGACAGAGTCCTACGAGCAGTACTTC. Its protein product is CASSLASGTESYEQYF. Based on the CDR3 plus reference TRBV7-9 and TRBJ2-7, the full variable domain is DTGVSQNPRHKITKRGQNVTFRCDPISEHNRLYWYRQTLGQGPEFLTYFQNEAQLEKSRLLSDRFSAERPKGSFSTLEIQRTEQGDSAMYLCASSLASGTESYEQYFGPGTRLTVT.

About this clone itself: This specimen includes other DNA sequences encoding the same CDR3. This rearrangement joins TRBV27 to TRBJ1-1; D unclear. This CDR3 comprises 13 residues. Deletions cut 5 bases from V and 0 bases from J, with 7 bases between. CDR1 MNHEY and CDR2 SMNVEV come from the germline V gene (reference sequence). CDR3 residues: CASSLTLNTEAFF. The CDR3 bases are TGTGCCAGCAGTCTGACATTGAACACTGAAGCTTTCTTT.

The chain combines TRBV3-1 (or the pseudogene TRBV3-2) with TRBJ1-2; 10 nucleotides line up with TRBD1. Germline assignment: CDR1 LGHDT and CDR2 YNNKEL (reference sequence). The CDR3 runs 15 residues. Trimming cost V 1 base and J 8 bases; bases outside gene matches: 7. In DNA, the CDR3 is TGTGCCAGCAGCCAAGCGTCCGGGACAGGGGTCGGCTACACCTTC. This encodes CASSQASGTGVGYTF.

This chain links TRBV19 with TRBJ1-2; 7 positions match TRBD1. The V segment lost 5 bases and the J segment 0 bases; nucleotides outside the gene matches: 9. Germline loops: CDR1 LNHDA, CDR2 SQIVND (reference sequence). This CDR3 comprises 16 residues. The CDR3 sequence is CASSYTPGGANYGYTF. The CDR3 DNA sequence: TGTGCCAGTAGTTATACCCCAGGGGGAGCTAACTATGGCTACACCTTC.

This clone has only one observation. V is TRBV15 and J is TRBJ1-4, with TRBD1 as a possible D gene (6 bases). Germline lookup yields CDR1 LNHNV and CDR2 YYDKDF (reference sequence). The length of the CDR3 is 16 residues. Trimming left V 4 bases short and J 0 bases short, with 12 bases between. CDR3 amino acids: CATSTDRTATNEKLFF. CDR3 sequence (DNA): TGTGCCACCAGCACCGACAGGACTGCAACTAATGAAAAACTGTTTTTT.

This rearrangement joins TRBV5-6 to TRBJ1-2; 9 bases align to TRBD1. This CDR3 is built from 14 residues. The germline V gene encodes CDR1 SGHDT and CDR2 YYEEEE. Trimming took 1 base from V and 6 from J; bases not matched to a gene: 4. The CDR3 loop reads CASSLTGGLNGYTF. CDR3 DNA: TGTGCCAGCAGCTTGACAGGGGGCTTGAATGGCTACACCTTC.

The chain joins TRBV6-2 or TRBV6-3 to TRBJ2-3, with TRBD2 matching 14 bases. V gave up 0 bases and J gave up 4 bases; unmatched junction bases: 3. The length of the CDR3 is 17 residues. CDR1 and CDR2 from the germline V gene are MNHEY and SVGEGT. This CDR3 is CASSYSTSGGAADTQYF. The CDR3, as DNA: TGTGCCAGCAGTTACTCGACTAGCGGGGGGGCCGCAGATACGCAGTATTTT.

CDR3 loop: CASSLDLTLGGTQYF. DNA for the CDR3: TGTGCCAGCAGCTTGGATTTGACCTTGGGAGGGACCCAGTACTTC. The chain combines TRBV5-5 with TRBJ2-5; perhaps TRBD2 as D (6 bases). CDR1 and CDR2 from the germline V gene are SGHKS and YYEKEE (reference sequence). Trimming took off 0 bases at V and 7 bases at J, with 16 bases between the two ends. The CDR3 is 15 amino acids. Supplemented by reference TRBV5-5 and TRBJ2-5, the full variable domain reads DAGVTQSPTHLIKTRGQQVTLRCSPISGHKSVSWYQQVLGQGPQFIFQYYEKEERGRGNFPDRFSARQFPNYSSELNVNALLLGDSALYLCASSLDLTLGGTQYFGPGTRLLVL.

The chain couples TRBV28 to TRBJ1-2; 9 nucleotides agree with TRBD1. Germline V CDR1 and CDR2: MDHEN, SYDVKM. Trimming removed 6 bases from V and 3 bases from J; junction bases left unmatched: 5. This CDR3 comprises 14 residues. DNA of the CDR3: TGTGCCAGCAGCAGGGACAGGGTTGACTATGGCTACACCTTC. This sequence encodes CASSRDRVDYGYTF.

The rearrangement joins TRBV5-6 to TRBJ1-2, with 11 bases aligning to TRBD1. V was pared by 4 bases and J by 6 bases, with 2 bases of the junction left unmatched. From germline, CDR1 is SGHDT and CDR2 YYEEEE. There are 13 residues in the CDR3. The CDR3, as DNA: TGTGCCAGCAGCAAGGGACAGGGGGATGGCTACACCTTC. Translated: CASSKGQGDGYTF. The full variable domain, in which reference TRBV5-6 and TRBJ1-2 provide the parts outside the CDR3, is DAGVTQSPTHLIKTRGQQVTLRCSPKSGHDTVSWYQQALGQGPQFIFQYYEEEERQRGNFPDRFSGHQFPNYSSELNVNALLLGDSALYLCASSKGQGDGYTFGSGTRLTVV.

This clone appeared once. The chain joins TRBV6-1 to TRBJ2-1, with D possibly TRBD1 on 5 matching bases. The V gene lost 3 bases and the J gene lost 8 bases, with 14 bases spanning the gap. The CDR3 extends over 14 amino acids. CDR1 and CDR2 from the germline V gene are MNHNS and SASEGT. The CDR3 region has the DNA TGTGCCAGCAGTGATAGTCAGGGTCGGGATGAGCAGTTCTTC. Translation: CASSDSQGRDEQFF.

The genes are TRBV5-1 and TRBJ1-1; TRBD1 aligns across 8 bases. This CDR3 contains 15 residues. Per the germline V gene, CDR1 is SGHRS and CDR2 is YFSETQ. Trimming took 3 bases from V and 4 from J; bases not matched to a gene: 8. This chain's CDR3 is CASSSMTGVGTEAFF. For the CDR3, the DNA is TGCGCCAGCAGCTCGATGACAGGGGTGGGCACTGAAGCTTTCTTT.

CDR3 nucleotide sequence: TGTGCCAGCAGCTTGAGACTAGCGGGAGCCGGAGAGCAGTTCTTC. This translates into CASSLRLAGAGEQFF. The rearrangement uses TRBV5-4 and TRBJ2-1; TRBD2 agrees at 12 bases. The germline gives CDR1 SGHNT, CDR2 YYREEE (reference sequence). The CDR3 sequence is 15 residues long. The V and J ends lost 1 base and 10 bases, in that order; junction bases with no gene match: 6.

This chain connects TRBV10-1 to TRBJ2-1; 12 bases fit TRBD2. The CDR3 sequence is 14 residues long. Germline V gene sequence: CDR1 WNHNN, CDR2 SYGVQD (reference sequence). Trimming at V came to 5 bases and at J to 7 bases, leaving 3 bases not matched to a gene. In DNA form, the CDR3 reads TGCGCCAGCAGTCCTAGCGGGAGGGGGAATGAGCAGTTCTTC. This encodes CASSPSGRGNEQFF.

This rearrangement joins TRBV19 to TRBJ1-2; TRBD1 matches at 9 bases. CDR1 is LNHDA, CDR2 SQIVND, per germline (reference sequence). The V segment lost 0 bases and the J segment 6 bases; nucleotides outside the gene matches: 8. The CDR3 length is 16 residues. CDR3 in amino acids: CASSIDLGTGTDGYTF. CDR3 bases: TGTGCCAGTAGTATAGATTTGGGGACAGGGACAGATGGCTACACCTTC.

The V and J genes are TRBV5-4 and TRBJ2-2; 11 bases are shared with TRBD2. Losses at the gene ends were 2 bases for V and 3 bases for J; bases not matched to a gene: 12. The CDR3 is 19 amino acids. The germline V gene has CDR1 SGHNT and CDR2 YYREEE (reference sequence). The chain's CDR3 is CASSFTPLAGGHYTGELFF. CDR3 nucleotide sequence: TGTGCCAGCAGCTTCACCCCTTTAGCGGGGGGGCATTACACCGGGGAGCTGTTTTTT.

The chain couples TRBV3-1 (or the pseudogene TRBV3-2) to TRBJ2-6; the match to TRBD2 covers 12 bases. In germline, CDR1 is LGHDT, CDR2 YNNKEL (reference sequence). This CDR3 contains 19 residues. V gave up 0 bases and J gave up 1 base; unmatched junction bases: 4. CDR3 residues: CASSQDALAGGSGANVLTF. As DNA, the CDR3 is TGTGCCAGCAGCCAAGATGCCCTAGCGGGGGGGTCTGGGGCCAACGTCCTGACTTTC.

The chain couples TRBV6-5 to TRBJ2-7; the D is unclear. This CDR3 region has 12 residues. From germline, CDR1 is MNHEY and CDR2 SVGAGI. V lost 6 bases and J lost 5, with 11 bases in between. DNA for the CDR3: TGTGCCAGCAGCCGAGCACCCCACGAGCAGTACTTC. The encoded protein is CASSRAPHEQYF.

This clone was observed once. This rearrangement joins TRBV19 to TRBJ1-5; 10 nucleotides match TRBD1. The germline V gene has CDR1 LNHDA and CDR2 SQIVND (reference sequence). The ends lost 2 bases at V and 2 bases at J; junction bases unmatched: 3. This CDR3 has 16 amino acids. DNA of the CDR3: TGTGCCAGTAGTATACATGGGACAGGGGGCAATCAGCCCCAGCATTTT. Amino acid sequence: CASSIHGTGGNQPQHF.